The clone carrying this T cell receptor beta chain was detected many times. Its specificity is unknown. TCRdb reprocessed the PCR reads with MiXCR, giving one entry per CDR3 protein. The table records approximately 590,000 distinct CDR3 sequences, approximately 24% of them present only once. Trimming stripped 0 bases from V and 7 bases from J, with 7 bases between. This CDR3 has 12 residues. Germline V gene data show CDR1 as SGHDT and CDR2 as YYEEEE. The sample originates from a study of molecular identifiers for immune sequencing clone quantification. Study outcomes and limitations: Clonotypes surpassing 20 RNA copies contained over 97% of effector molecules, versus under 1% in naive cells.

The sequence was collected from a human donor in good health. Some libraries in this study had Jurkat cell RNA spiked in. Sequencing was performed on naive CD8+ T cells from blood, with Jurkat cell RNA spiked in. The subset was: FACS-sorted CD8+CD4-CCR7+CD45RA+ naive T cells. The chain is built from TRBV5-6 and TRBJ1-1, with unresolved D. In nucleotides, the CDR3 is TGTGCCAGCAGCTTGGGACACTATGAAGCTTTCTTT. It codes for CASSLGHYEAFF.